The rows below give T cell receptor beta chains drawn from one sample of a study of T cells in localized non-small cell lung cancer. Assay used: immunoSEQ multiplex PCR; TCRdb lists only in-frame clones, some missing. This table has tens of thousands of clones, around nine tenths appearing once. Sequencing was performed on peripheral blood, taken before any cancer treatment. These receptors all come from a man between 40 and 70 years old with stage I squamous cell lung carcinoma. Each CDR3 is given with its conserved first and last residue. Each record gives: D gene, J gene, V gene, clone size, CDR3 protein, CDR3 DNA. The D gene is left open where the match is weak. Expanded clones get a size class; other rows say once, few or many, or leave the size out.

. TRBJ2-1 TRBV27 once CASSPNSYNEQFF TGTGCCAGCAGTCCCAACTCCTACAATGAGCAGTTCTTC
TRBD1 TRBJ1-5 TRBV19 . CASSIIGTGKGQPQHF TGTGCCAGTAGTATCATCGGGACAGGGAAGGGTCAGCCCCAGCATTTT
TRBD2 TRBJ2-1 TRBV28 . CASSFASGYNEQFF TGTGCCAGCAGTTTCGCTAGCGGATACAATGAGCAGTTCTTC
. TRBJ2-6 TRBV6-1 . CASSEARHSGANVLTF TGTGCCAGCAGTGAAGCGCGACACTCTGGGGCCAACGTCCTGACTTTC
TRBD1 TRBJ2-5 TRBV7-2 . CASSPGTGWVETQYF TGTGCCAGCAGTCCCGGGACAGGGTGGGTGGAGACCCAGTACTTC
. TRBJ1-1 TRBV28 once CASSRTDTEAFF TGTGCCAGCAGCCGGACAGACACTGAAGCTTTCTTT
. TRBJ1-5 TRBV4-2 . CASSQGLDSGNQPQHF TGTGCCAGCAGCCAAGGACTGGACAGTGGCAATCAGCCCCAGCATTTT
. TRBJ2-7 TRBV6-6 . CASRRQSYEQYF TGTGCCAGCAGACGACAGAGCTACGAGCAGTACTTC
. TRBJ1-2 TRBV6-4 . CASSERRGYGYTF TGTGCCAGCAGTGAGCGAAGGGGCTATGGCTACACCTTC
TRBD2 TRBJ2-7 TRBV9 . CASSAGLAGNEQYF TGTGCCAGCAGCGCCGGACTAGCGGGCAACGAGCAGTACTTC
. TRBJ2-7 TRBV7-9 . CASSLTAYEQYF TGTGCCAGCAGCTTGACGGCTTACGAGCAGTACTTC
TRBD2 TRBJ2-1 TRBV6-5 . CASSSRLAGGYEQFF TGTGCCAGCAGTTCCAGACTAGCGGGGGGCTATGAGCAGTTCTTC
. TRBJ2-2 TRBV15 . CATSRPYYGELFF TGTGCCACCAGCAGACCGTACTACGGGGAGCTGTTTTTT
. TRBJ2-1 TRBV5-1 . CASSLAETPYNEQFF TGCGCCAGCAGCTTGGCGGAGACCCCATACAATGAGCAGTTCTTC
. TRBJ1-1 TRBV30 . CAWSVVGGTEAFF TGTGCCTGGAGTGTAGTGGGGGGCACTGAAGCTTTCTTT
. TRBJ1-2 TRBV7-2 . CASTNQIGTEPMTNYGYTF TGTGCCAGCACTAATCAGATAGGGACGGAACCTATGACTAACTATGGCTACACCTTC
. TRBJ2-2 TRBV21-1 . CASRKLSPVSGHPGELFF TGTGCCAGCAGAAAACTTTCCCCTGTGTCAGGGCATCCCGGGGAGCTGTTTTTT
. TRBJ2-2 TRBV7-2 . CASSLNRVSTGELFF TGTGCCAGCAGCTTAAACAGGGTCTCGACCGGGGAGCTGTTTTTT
. TRBJ2-3 TRBV20-1 . CSAGEDTQYF TGCAGTGCCGGGGAAGATACGCAGTATTTT
. TRBJ1-2 TRBV20-1 . CSASPGTGYTF TGCAGTGCTAGCCCCGGGACCGGTTACACCTTC
. TRBJ2-3 TRBV5-1 . CASSPLSTSTDTQYF TGCGCCAGCAGCCCTTTGAGCACCAGCACAGATACGCAGTATTTT
. TRBJ1-5 TRBV7-8 . CASSLYRGRQPQHF TGTGCCAGCAGCTTATACCGGGGGCGGCAGCCCCAGCATTTT
. TRBJ2-3 TRBV6-1 . CASSEGSGVGFTDTQYF TGTGCCAGCAGTGAAGGGTCAGGGGTTGGATTCACAGATACGCAGTATTTT
TRBD2 TRBJ2-2 TRBV29-1 . CSARGGMTNTGELFF TGCAGCGCGCGGGGAGGGATGACGAACACCGGGGAGCTGTTTTTT
. TRBJ1-4 TRBV28 . CASSVDWGHEKLFF TGTGCCAGCAGCGTCGACTGGGGACATGAAAAACTGTTTTTT
TRBD2 TRBJ2-6 TRBV5-6 . CASSHLVAGGSGANVLTF TGTGCCAGCAGCCATCTAGTAGCGGGAGGATCTGGGGCCAACGTCCTGACTTTC
. TRBJ1-2 TRBV19 . CASSHPGVDTYGYTF TGTGCCAGTAGTCACCCGGGGGTAGACACTTATGGCTACACCTTC
. TRBJ1-3 TRBV30 few CAWSVEAFGNTIYF TGTGCCTGGAGTGTAGAGGCATTTGGAAACACCATATATTTT
. TRBJ2-7 TRBV28 . CASQGTAHSYEQYF TGTGCCAGTCAGGGGACCGCCCATTCCTACGAGCAGTACTTC
TRBD1 TRBJ2-7 TRBV30 . CAWSGGRDREYEQYF TGTGCCTGGAGTGGGGGGAGGGACAGGGAGTACGAGCAGTACTTC
. TRBJ2-1 TRBV7-9 . CASSNRDDEQFF TGTGCCAGCAGCAATCGGGACGATGAGCAGTTCTTC
. TRBJ2-5 TRBV25-1 . CASSESQETQYF TGTGCCAGCAGTGAATCCCAAGAGACCCAGTACTTC
. TRBJ1-1 TRBV7-9 . CASSLGASRNTEAFF TGTGCCAGCAGCTTGGGGGCATCCCGGAACACTGAAGCTTTCTTT
. TRBJ2-7 TRBV29-1 . CSVGGQSYEQYF TGCAGCGTTGGTGGGCAGTCCTACGAGCAGTACTTC
TRBD1 TRBJ1-2 TRBV11-2 . CASSGASGDRSYGYTF TGTGCCAGCAGCGGAGCCAGTGGGGACAGGAGCTATGGCTACACCTTC
. TRBJ1-3 TRBV28 . CASGAPGSGNTIYF TGTGCCAGCGGGGCCCCGGGCTCTGGAAACACCATATATTTT
TRBD1 TRBJ2-4 TRBV18 . CASSGTGTAKAKNIQYF TGTGCCAGCTCAGGGACCGGGACAGCGAAAGCCAAAAACATTCAGTACTTC
. TRBJ2-5 TRBV19 . CASSDNSQETQYF TGTGCCAGTAGTGACAACAGTCAAGAGACCCAGTACTTC
. TRBJ1-2 TRBV7-2 . CASSVAGSTNYGYTF TGTGCCAGCAGCGTTGCAGGCTCCACTAACTATGGCTACACCTTC
. TRBJ2-3 TRBV5-1 . CASSLAPGTSTDTQYF TGCGCCAGCAGCTTGGCCCCAGGAACTAGCACAGATACGCAGTATTTT
TRBD2 TRBJ2-3 TRBV7-3 . CASSLSLAGDTQYF TGTGCCAGCAGCTTAAGTTTAGCGGGCGATACGCAGTATTTT
TRBD1 TRBJ1-5 TRBV7-2 . CASSPRGGNQPQHF TGTGCCAGCAGCCCCAGGGGGGGCAATCAGCCCCAGCATTTT
. TRBJ2-1 TRBV21-1 . CASSQTPNEQFF TGTGCCAGCTCCCAAACCCCGAATGAGCAGTTCTTC
. TRBJ2-5 TRBV18 . CASSPQETQYF TGTGCCAGCTCACCACAAGAGACCCAGTACTTC
TRBD1 TRBJ2-2 TRBV5-4 . CASSSRDRGPGELFF TGTGCCAGCAGCAGCCGGGACAGGGGGCCTGGGGAGCTGTTTTTT
. TRBJ1-2 TRBV7-9 once CASSYQLYYGYTF TGTGCCAGCAGCTACCAATTGTACTATGGCTACACCTTC
. TRBJ2-7 TRBV5-1 once CASSSGTVSYEQYF TGCGCCAGCAGCTCCGGGACGGTCTCCTACGAGCAGTACTTC
TRBD2 TRBJ2-1 TRBV7-6 . CASSPGLAGGYQFF TGTGCCAGCAGCCCAGGACTAGCGGGAGGGTATCAGTTCTTC